This TCR beta chain emerged from a study of breast tumors, draining lymph nodes, adjacent tissues. Broader study findings: Tumors had less TCR diversity than lymph nodes, more than nontumor tissue.

TCRdb analysed the multiplex PCR reads with MiXCR anew, one entry per CDR3 protein. The repertoire holds around 25,000 distinct CDR3 sequences, with roughly a quarter as singletons. Trimming removed 3 bases at V and 8 bases at J, with 11 bases between. CDR3 length: 13 amino acids. Germline CDR1 and CDR2: GTSNPN and SVGIG (reference sequence). The table lists this clonotype with many counts. Its antigen is undetermined. The rearrangement links TRBV30 to TRBJ1-6, with D hard to call. The origin of this receptor is a female donor with breast cancer. Some clones in this sample may be carry-over from other donors' samples. The specimen was breast tumor tissue. The CDR3 spells CAWRAAVDSPLHF. Here the CDR3 DNA reads TGTGCCTGGAGAGCAGCGGTGGATTCACCCCTCCACTTT.